This is a list of T cell receptor beta chains from one sample in a study of T cell repertoires in cytomegalovirus infection. TCRdb analysed the reads with MiXCR anew, one entry per CDR3 protein. The sample consists of around 85,000 distinct CDR3 sequences, around half of them appearing once. These receptors have no identified antigens. The sample consisted of CD8+ T cells from cultured PBMCs, taken from culture after CMV antigen stimulation. The receptors were gathered from a human donor in good health (CMV status not recorded). Some clones in this sample may be carry-over from other donors' samples. Both conserved end residues are part of each CDR3. D genes are given only for firm matches. Some rows mark clone size as missing; the rest say once, few, many or name a class of expanded clone.

J | D | V | size | CDR3 | DNA
TRBJ1-5 | TRBD1 | TRBV6-6 | . | CASSYHRGFNQPQHF | TGTGCCAGCAGTTACCACAGGGGTTTCAATCAGCCCCAGCATTTT
TRBJ1-6 | . | TRBV6-1 | . | CASSEGWGSSLHF | TGTGCCAGCAGTGAAGGGTGGGGTTCATCCCTCCACTTT
TRBJ1-1 | . | TRBV7-8 | many | CASSLAENTEAFF | TGTGCCAGCAGCTTAGCGGAGAACACTGAAGCTTTCTTT
TRBJ2-7 | . | TRBV27 | . | CASSIRHKRQQYF | TGTGCCAGCAGTATTAGACATAAAAGACAGCAGTACTTC
TRBJ2-3 | TRBD1 | TRBV9 | . | CASSVRQGAKDTQYF | TGTGCCAGCAGCGTACGCCAGGGGGCAAAAGATACGCAGTATTTT
TRBJ2-3 | . | TRBV7-6 | . | CASSLANTDWTQYF | TGTGCCAGCAGCTTAGCGAACACGGATTGGACGCAGTATTTT
TRBJ2-5 | . | TRBV24-1 | . | CATSDLETQYF | TGTGCCACCAGTGATTTGGAGACCCAGTACTTC
TRBJ2-2 | . | TRBV6-1 | few | CASTERSNTGELFF | TGTGCCAGCACCGAAAGGTCGAACACCGGGGAGCTGTTTTTT
TRBJ2-6 | . | TRBV7-9 | . | CASSLELRNRFGSGANVLTF | TGTGCCAGCAGCTTAGAGTTGAGAAACAGGTTTGGCTCTGGGGCCAACGTCCTGACTTTC
TRBJ2-1 | . | TRBV19 | few | CASSPGQINEQFF | TGTGCCAGTAGTCCAGGACAGATCAATGAGCAGTTCTTC
TRBJ1-5 | . | TRBV6-2/TRBV6-3 | . | CASSYAKRTGDYSNQPQHF | TGTGCCAGCAGTTACGCGAAAAGAACGGGCGATTATAGCAATCAGCCCCAGCATTTT
TRBJ1-4 | . | TRBV15 | once | CATSGTGSEKLFF | TGTGCCACCAGCGGCACAGGCAGTGAAAAACTGTTTTTT
TRBJ1-4 | . | TRBV5-1 | few | CASSLAKATNEKLFF | TGCGCCAGCAGCTTGGCCAAGGCAACTAATGAAAAACTGTTTTTT
TRBJ1-1 | . | TRBV12-3/TRBV12-4 | few | CASRKGQGRMNTEAFF | TGTGCCAGCAGAAAGGGGCAGGGACGCATGAACACTGAAGCTTTCTTT
TRBJ2-1 | . | TRBV5-6 | . | CASSLRREQFF | TGTGCCAGCAGCTTGCGACGTGAGCAGTTCTTC
TRBJ2-7 | . | TRBV7-9 | few | CASSLALTSSYEQYF | TGTGCCAGCAGCTTAGCCTTGACATCGAGCTACGAGCAGTACTTC
TRBJ2-1 | TRBD2 | TRBV19 | . | CASRNLAALNEQFF | TGTGCCAGCCGGAACCTAGCGGCTTTAAATGAGCAGTTCTTC
TRBJ2-1 | . | TRBV5-1 | . | CASSTDGYNEQFF | TGCGCCAGCAGCACTGACGGGTACAATGAGCAGTTCTTC
TRBJ1-5 | . | TRBV23-1 | many | CASSQSRATCQPQHF | TGCGCCAGCAGTCAATCGAGGGCGACTTGTCAGCCCCAGCATTTT
TRBJ1-5 | . | TRBV7-8 | few | CASSPTGTNQPQHF | TGTGCCAGCAGCCCAACTGGGACCAATCAGCCCCAGCATTTT
TRBJ1-2 | TRBD1 | TRBV28 | few | CASRTGFYGYTF | TGTGCCAGCAGGACAGGGTTCTATGGCTACACCTTC
TRBJ2-7 | . | TRBV6-1 | few | CASVATYEQYF | TGTGCCAGCGTGGCAACCTACGAGCAGTACTTC
TRBJ2-7 | TRBD2 | TRBV7-8 | few | CASSLAGREAKAYEQYF | TGTGCCAGCAGCTTAGCGGGGCGGGAGGCGAAGGCCTACGAGCAGTACTTC
TRBJ2-7 | . | TRBV6-2/TRBV6-3 | . | CASSYSSRAGSYEQYF | TGTGCCAGCAGTTACAGTTCGAGGGCCGGCTCCTACGAGCAGTACTTC
TRBJ2-1 | TRBD2 | TRBV20-1 | . | CSARKGSGLAVYNEQFF | TGCAGTGCTAGAAAAGGCTCCGGACTAGCGGTATACAATGAGCAGTTCTTC
TRBJ2-2 | TRBD2 | TRBV6-6 | . | CASSYSLLAGGPGELFF | TGTGCCAGCAGTTACTCCCTTCTAGCGGGAGGACCCGGGGAGCTGTTTTTT
TRBJ2-7 | . | TRBV7-6 | . | CASSSPVGGPNEQYF | TGTGCCAGCAGCTCCCCCGTGGGGGGACCCAACGAGCAGTACTTC
TRBJ1-2 | TRBD1 | TRBV6-5 | . | CASSYSTGEDNYGYTF | TGTGCCAGCAGTTACAGTACAGGGGAGGATAACTATGGCTACACCTTC
TRBJ2-3 | . | TRBV7-2 | . | CASSLAGGSDTQYF | TGTGCCAGCAGCTTAGCGGGGGGCTCAGATACGCAGTATTTT
TRBJ2-1 | TRBD2 | TRBV28 | . | CASSLISGIEQFF | TGTGCCAGCAGTTTGATTAGCGGGATTGAGCAGTTCTTC